Following are 29 T cell receptor beta chains from one sample sequenced in a study of T cells expressing NK-cell markers. With the 5' RACE reads reprocessed, TCRdb shows one record per CDR3 protein and no DNA. This listing includes 400,000 or so distinct CDR3 sequences. The sample was blood T cells: a sorted CD56 or NKG2C T cell subset, CD4+ or CD8+ T cells, or bulk PBMC T cells (not recorded which). The receptors originated from a woman in her fifties or sixties in good health.

This chain uses TRBV20-1 with TRBJ2-5; TCRdb gives TRBD1 as the D gene, but with no DNA this cannot be confirmed. The CDR3 is 13 residues long. Germline V gene sequence: CDR1 DFQATT, CDR2 SNEGSKA (reference sequence). The CDR3 reads CSASKQGMETQYF.

The rearrangement joins TRBV7-8 to TRBJ2-7. This CDR3 spans 15 amino acids. Germline V gene sequence: CDR1 SGHVS, CDR2 FQNEAQ. The CDR3 loop is CASSLGRLLSYEQYF.

The chain uses TRBV4-1 and TRBJ2-2; the TRBD1 assignment by TCRdb is unverifiable without DNA. The germline CDR1 and CDR2 sequences are MGHRA and YSYEKL. The CDR3 covers 16 residues. CDR3 protein: CASSQGQTAYTGELFF.

The V and J genes are TRBV14 and TRBJ2-1; the D call from TCRdb, TRBD2, cannot be confirmed without DNA. Per the germline V gene, CDR1 is SGHDN and CDR2 is FVKESK. This CDR3 is built from 16 residues. CDR3: CASSPREGQYNNEQFF.

The CDR3 loop is CASSSSGRETQYF. The chain combines TRBV7-3 with TRBJ2-5; without DNA, the TCRdb call of TRBD2 cannot be checked. CDR3 size: 13 residues. The germline V gene encodes CDR1 SGHTA and CDR2 FQGTGA.

The genes are TRBV6-2 or TRBV6-3 and TRBJ2-1; TCRdb picks TRBD1, but there is no DNA to check that call. The CDR3 runs to 16 residues. Germline lookup yields CDR1 MNHEY and CDR2 SVGEGT. The chain's CDR3 is CASRRPGTGNYNEQFF.

The rearrangement joins TRBV29-1 to TRBJ2-5; absent DNA, TCRdb's TRBD1 call cannot be checked. From germline, CDR1 is SQVTM and CDR2 ANQGSEA. The CDR3 sequence is 15 residues long. The CDR3 sequence: CSVEDGAQRQETQYF.

The genes are TRBV2 and TRBJ2-1. Germline V gives CDR1 SNHLY, CDR2 FYNNEI. The CDR3 covers 14 residues. The CDR3 region is CASIAVDPDNEQFF.

The CDR3 protein is CASSKASNQPQHF. This chain links TRBV12-3 or TRBV12-4 with TRBJ1-5. This CDR3 is built from 13 residues.

The chain couples TRBV11-2 to TRBJ2-4; checking the TCRdb D call of TRBD1 is not possible without DNA. Germline-derived CDR1 and CDR2 are SGHAT and FQNNGV. This CDR3 contains 13 residues. CDR3 in amino acids: CASSPGLLSIQYF. Complete variable domain (other parts from reference TRBV11-2 and TRBJ2-4): EAGVAQSPRYKIIEKRQSVAFWCNPISGHATLYWYQQILGQGPKLLIQFQNNGVVDDSQLPKDRFSAERLKGVDSTLKIQPAKLEDSAVYLCASSPGLLSIQYFGAGTRLSVL.

V is TRBV20-1 and J is TRBJ2-1. Germline-derived CDR1 and CDR2 are DFQATT and SNEGSKA (reference sequence). CDR3 length: 12 amino acids. CDR3: CSAREGSLEQFF.

The V gene is TRBV4-2, the J gene TRBJ2-2; TCRdb lists TRBD1, though no DNA is available to test this call. The germline CDR1 and CDR2 sequences are LGHNA and YNFKEQ. This CDR3 is built from 18 residues. Here the CDR3 reads CASSLVGTGGANTGELFF.

This CDR3 reads CASSQDRGVSEQFF. The rearrangement uses TRBV3-1 and TRBJ2-1; absent DNA, TCRdb's TRBD2 call cannot be checked. Germline assignment: CDR1 LGHDT and CDR2 YNNKEL (reference sequence). This CDR3 is 14 amino acids long.

V usage is TRBV7-6 and J usage is TRBJ2-5; TCRdb's D call of TRBD1 is untestable without DNA. From germline, CDR1 is SGHVS and CDR2 FNYEAQ. This CDR3 contains 14 residues. CDR3 sequence reads: CASSSPWRGETQYF.

The rearrangement links TRBV5-1 to TRBJ2-3; TCRdb names TRBD2, which stays unverified in the absence of DNA. CDR3 length: 15 residues. In germline, CDR1 is SGHRS, CDR2 YFSETQ. CDR3 sequence: CASSPGLPAQITQYF.

The CDR3 loop is CASSYSGGANIQYF. V gene TRBV6-2 or TRBV6-3 combines with J gene TRBJ2-4; the D call from TCRdb, TRBD1, cannot be confirmed without DNA. The CDR3 has 14 residues. The germline CDR1 and CDR2 sequences are MNHEY and SVGEGT.

This chain connects TRBV12-3 or TRBV12-4 to TRBJ2-3; the D call from TCRdb, TRBD1, cannot be confirmed without DNA. The CDR3 sequence is 14 residues long. The CDR3 protein is CASSRQGATDTQYF.

This sequence joins TRBV12-3 or TRBV12-4 and TRBJ1-2; TCRdb indicates TRBD1, and absent DNA this call remains unverified. The CDR3 has 13 residues. The CDR3 loop reads CASHLGTGYGYTF.

The chain couples TRBV5-6 to TRBJ2-2; the TRBD2 assignment by TCRdb is unverifiable without DNA. Germline CDR1 SGHDT, CDR2 YYEEEE. This CDR3 is built from 18 residues. The CDR3 protein is CASSPLGERGANTGELFF.

This chain uses TRBV28 with TRBJ2-3; TCRdb's D call of TRBD1 is untestable without DNA. The CDR3 runs 17 residues. The V gene's germline CDR1 is MDHEN and CDR2 SYDVKM. CDR3 loop: CASSSHRGGWVTDTQYF.

The genes are TRBV29-1 and TRBJ1-2. The CDR3 spans 14 residues. Germline V CDR1 and CDR2: SQVTM, ANQGSEA. The CDR3 here is CSVEVMDSVYGYTF.

V and J are TRBV5-7 and TRBJ1-1; TCRdb lists TRBD1, though no DNA is available to test this call. TRBV5-7 is sorted into the ORF group, with uncertain function. This CDR3 is built from 17 residues. CDR3 residues: CASSSFHGRQYDTEAFF.

The chain joins TRBV7-9 to TRBJ2-4; TCRdb proposes TRBD1, but this gene call is untestable without DNA. In germline, CDR1 is SEHNR, CDR2 FQNEAQ (reference sequence). The CDR3 has 15 amino acids. The CDR3 loop reads CASSQGGLAKNIQYF.

The chain joins TRBV5-1 to TRBJ2-1; TCRdb returns TRBD2, unconfirmable since there is no DNA. The CDR3 has 15 residues. CDR1 is SGHRS and CDR2 is YFSETQ in the germline V gene. The chain's CDR3 is CASSFDSMEVAGGFF.

The J gene is TRBJ2-1, the V gene TRBV20-1; TCRdb's D gene call, TRBD2, goes unchecked for lack of DNA. The CDR3 has 15 amino acids. Germline CDR1 reads DFQATT; CDR2 reads SNEGSKA (reference sequence). CDR3 loop: CSARGLAGDRNEQFF.

The chain links TRBV7-9 to TRBJ2-1; TCRdb outputs TRBD2, but without DNA this stays unchecked. This CDR3 contains 15 residues. The V gene's germline CDR1 is SEHNR and CDR2 FQNEAQ (reference sequence). The CDR3 region is CASSPGLAGAQEQFF.

The chain couples TRBV4-1 to TRBJ2-1; the TCRdb D gene call, TRBD2, has no DNA to confirm it. Germline V gene sequence: CDR1 MGHRA, CDR2 YSYEKL. The CDR3 spans 14 residues. CDR3 amino acids: CASSQDGSFREQFF.

This chain joins TRBV5-1 and TRBJ2-2; TCRdb returns TRBD1, unconfirmable since there is no DNA. There are 16 residues in the CDR3. Germline CDR1 reads SGHRS; CDR2 reads YFSETQ. CDR3 residues: CASGQGRGLNTGELFF.

The V call is TRBV29-1, the J call TRBJ2-1; the D gene TCRdb calls, TRBD1, cannot be checked with no DNA. In germline, CDR1 is SQVTM, CDR2 ANQGSEA. The CDR3 totals 13 residues. CDR3 region: CSVVPGGEDEQFF.